This is a list of T cell receptor beta chains from one sample in a study of neoadjuvant anti-PD-1 for oral cavity cancer. TCRdb's copy holds only in-frame clones and misses some; the assay was immunoSEQ multiplex PCR. The sample holds tens of thousands of clones, roughly 84% seen once. The sample was PBMCs, taken after nivolumab (anti-PD-1) treatment. These receptors were collected from a person aged 35-79 years with oral cavity squamous cell carcinoma. Both conserved end residues are part of each CDR3. Each record gives: D gene, clone size, J gene, V gene, CDR3 DNA, CDR3 protein. A D gene is named only where the DNA matches it firmly. Rows may omit the clone size; those that give it use once, few, many or a size class.

.,.,TRBJ2-1,TRBV7-8,TGTGCCAGCAGGGAGACGGGAACAGAGCAGTTCTTC,CASRETGTEQFF
.,few,TRBJ1-2,TRBV9,TGTGCCAGCAGCACCATCGCAGGGAGCCGCTCCGGGGACTATGGCTACACCTTC,CASSTIAGSRSGDYGYTF
.,.,TRBJ2-1,TRBV10-2,TGCGCCAGCAGACGCGAGTTGCTACTAGCAGGAGGGGACAATGAGCAGTTCTTC,CASRRELLLAGGDNEQFF
TRBD1,.,TRBJ2-7,TRBV5-1,TGCGCCAGCAGCAAGGGACAGGAGAGCTCCTACGAGCAGTACTTC,CASSKGQESSYEQYF
.,.,TRBJ2-1,TRBV27,TGTGCCAACGAGACTGACCAGCGGGTCCTAGGGAATGAGCAGTTCTTC,CANETDQRVLGNEQFF
.,.,TRBJ2-2,TRBV29-1,TGCAGCGTGGGGGGATCCGGGGAGCTGTTTTTT,CSVGGSGELFF
TRBD2,.,TRBJ2-1,TRBV11-3,TGTGCCAGCAGCTTTTCTAGCGGGACGTGGAATGAGCAGTTCTTC,CASSFSSGTWNEQFF
TRBD1,.,TRBJ2-2,TRBV5-1,TGCGCCAGCAGTAAGGGACAGGGGGCGATGACCGGGGAGCTGTTTTTT,CASSKGQGAMTGELFF
TRBD2,.,TRBJ2-1,TRBV7-9,TGTGCCAGCAGCCCACAACAACGGACTAGCTACAATGAGCAGTTCTTC,CASSPQQRTSYNEQFF
.,.,TRBJ2-1,TRBV6-1,TGTGCCAGCAGTACTTTCGCCTCCTACAATGAGCAGTTCTTC,CASSTFASYNEQFF
.,.,TRBJ2-1,TRBV27,TGTGCCAGCAGTTTCTTAACACCTACCAATGAGCAGTTCTTC,CASSFLTPTNEQFF
.,.,TRBJ1-1,TRBV19,TGTGCCAGTCTAGGACAGATATACACTGAAGCTTTCTTT,CASLGQIYTEAFF
.,.,TRBJ1-2,TRBV9,TGTGCCAGCAGCGCTCAACAGGCGACGTTTAACTATGGCTACACCTTC,CASSAQQATFNYGYTF
TRBD1,few,TRBJ1-5,TRBV28,TGTGCCAGCAGTTTATCCCTTAGGGGGCTTCAGCCCCAGCATTTT,CASSLSLRGLQPQHF
.,.,TRBJ1-1,TRBV6-5,TGTGCCAGCAGGTACCCAGGGAACACTGAAGCTTTCTTT,CASRYPGNTEAFF
.,.,TRBJ2-7,TRBV19,TGTGCCAGTAGTATGGCGCAGGGCCCCTACGAGCAGTACTTC,CASSMAQGPYEQYF
.,.,TRBJ1-5,TRBV6-1,TGTGCCAGCACTGGACCCCAAGAGGGCCCCCAGCATTTT,CASTGPQEGPQHF
.,.,TRBJ2-1,TRBV6-5,TGTGCCAGCAGTTACTCGGGGTACAATGAGCAGTTCTTC,CASSYSGYNEQFF
.,.,TRBJ2-3,TRBV13,TGTGCCAGCAGCCCCTTCATTCCTAGTGATACGCAGTATTTT,CASSPFIPSDTQYF
.,.,TRBJ1-3,TRBV19,TGTGCCAGTAGTATTGTCGGCGGGTCCTTTGGAAACACCATATATTTT,CASSIVGGSFGNTIYF
.,.,TRBJ1-2,TRBV30,TGTGCTGGTGACAGGCAGACCTATGGCTACACCTTC,CAGDRQTYGYTF
.,.,TRBJ2-5,TRBV28,TGTGCCAGCAGCCCACTAGTGGCCCAAGAGACCCAGTACTTC,CASSPLVAQETQYF